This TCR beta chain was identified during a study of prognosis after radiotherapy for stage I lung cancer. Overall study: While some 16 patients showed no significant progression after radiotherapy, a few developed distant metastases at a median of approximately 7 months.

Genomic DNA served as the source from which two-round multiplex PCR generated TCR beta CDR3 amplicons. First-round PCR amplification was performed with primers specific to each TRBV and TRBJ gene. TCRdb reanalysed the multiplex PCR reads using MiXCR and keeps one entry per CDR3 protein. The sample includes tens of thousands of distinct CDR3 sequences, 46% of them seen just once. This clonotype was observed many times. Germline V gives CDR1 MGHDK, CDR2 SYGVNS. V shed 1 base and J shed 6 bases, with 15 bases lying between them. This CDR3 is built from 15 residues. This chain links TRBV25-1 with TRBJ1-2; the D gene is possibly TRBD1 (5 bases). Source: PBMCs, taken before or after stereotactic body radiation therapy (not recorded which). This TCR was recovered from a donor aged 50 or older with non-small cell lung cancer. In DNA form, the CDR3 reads TGTGCCAGCAGTGAATGGGGCAGGGCTGTAAATGGCTACACCTTC. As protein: CASSEWGRAVNGYTF.